The rows below give T cell receptor beta chains drawn from one sample of a study of beta chain features in type 1 diabetes. Data came from immunoSEQ multiplex PCR; TCRdb stores just in-frame clones and leaves some out. The sample includes hundreds of thousands of clones, roughly 13% of them seen just once. Sequenced sample: naive CD4+ T cells from blood. These receptors were collected from a man between 18 and 29 years old with type 1 diabetes. Both conserved end residues are part of each CDR3. Fields, in order: D gene, V gene, J gene, clone size, CDR3 DNA, CDR3 protein. The D gene is left open where the match is weak. The size entry is marked missing in some rows and otherwise reads once, few, many or a size class.

d_call: .
v_call: TRBV30
j_call: TRBJ1-1
clone_size: few
cdr3_nt: TGTGCCTGGAGCCCAAGGTCTGAAGCTTTCTTT
cdr3_aa: CAWSPRSEAFF

d_call: .
v_call: TRBV29-1
j_call: TRBJ1-1
clone_size: .
cdr3_nt: TGCAGCGTTGAACCCGAGGAAAGGGGCGCGGGCACTGAAGCTTTCTTT
cdr3_aa: CSVEPEERGAGTEAFF

d_call: TRBD2
v_call: TRBV15
j_call: TRBJ2-1
clone_size: .
cdr3_nt: TGTGCCACCAGCAGGGCAGGACCTAGGGAGGGAGGCAATGAGCAGTTCTTC
cdr3_aa: CATSRAGPREGGNEQFF

d_call: TRBD1
v_call: TRBV5-4
j_call: TRBJ2-7
clone_size: .
cdr3_nt: TGTGCCAGCCATTTTGGCCGGACAGGGCCCTACGAGCAGTACTTC
cdr3_aa: CASHFGRTGPYEQYF

d_call: .
v_call: TRBV11-2
j_call: TRBJ2-5
clone_size: few
cdr3_nt: TGTGCCAGCAGCCCCCGGGCGGGCGGGGAGGCGGAGACCCAGTACTTC
cdr3_aa: CASSPRAGGEAETQYF

d_call: .
v_call: TRBV5-1
j_call: TRBJ2-1
clone_size: .
cdr3_nt: TGCGCCAGCAGCTTTGCGGGCGAAGAGCAGTTCTTC
cdr3_aa: CASSFAGEEQFF

d_call: .
v_call: TRBV10-3
j_call: TRBJ1-5
clone_size: few
cdr3_nt: TGTGCCATCAGTGATTCCACGAACAATCAGCCCCAGCATTTT
cdr3_aa: CAISDSTNNQPQHF

d_call: .
v_call: TRBV18
j_call: TRBJ2-1
clone_size: .
cdr3_nt: TGTGCCAGCTCACTGCCCCAGGGAGTAGAAAATGAGCAGTTCTTC
cdr3_aa: CASSLPQGVENEQFF

d_call: .
v_call: TRBV6-1
j_call: TRBJ2-7
clone_size: once
cdr3_nt: TGTGCCAGCAGTTCTTACAGGGCTGTGGTACAGTACTTC
cdr3_aa: CASSSYRAVVQYF

d_call: TRBD1
v_call: TRBV7-9
j_call: TRBJ1-1
clone_size: .
cdr3_nt: TGTGCCAGCAGCTTAGGACAGGGGGCTTGGGAAGCTTTCTTT
cdr3_aa: CASSLGQGAWEAFF

d_call: .
v_call: TRBV7-2
j_call: TRBJ1-5
clone_size: few
cdr3_nt: TGTGCCAGCAGCTTAGAGGCAGGGAATCAGCCCCAGCATTTT
cdr3_aa: CASSLEAGNQPQHF

d_call: TRBD2
v_call: TRBV7-2
j_call: TRBJ2-5
clone_size: few
cdr3_nt: TGTGCCAGCACCAGAGCGGGGGACCTCCAAGAGACCCAGTACTTC
cdr3_aa: CASTRAGDLQETQYF

d_call: TRBD2
v_call: TRBV6-5
j_call: TRBJ2-3
clone_size: .
cdr3_nt: TGTGCCACCGGGACTAGCCTGAGCACAGATACGCAGTATTTT
cdr3_aa: CATGTSLSTDTQYF

d_call: TRBD2
v_call: TRBV11-2
j_call: TRBJ2-1
clone_size: .
cdr3_nt: TGTGCCAGCAGCTCAGCGGGGGTTAACAACAATGAGCAGTTCTTC
cdr3_aa: CASSSAGVNNNEQFF

d_call: .
v_call: TRBV9
j_call: TRBJ1-2
clone_size: few
cdr3_nt: TGTGCCAGCAGCGTAGATGGGGGGCTATATGGCTACACCTTC
cdr3_aa: CASSVDGGLYGYTF

d_call: .
v_call: TRBV4-1
j_call: TRBJ1-6
clone_size: .
cdr3_nt: TGCGCCAGCAGCCAAGAGTCATGGTCACCCCTCCACTTT
cdr3_aa: CASSQESWSPLHF

d_call: TRBD1
v_call: TRBV5-1
j_call: TRBJ1-5
clone_size: .
cdr3_nt: TGCGCCAGCAGCCCACAGGGGGCCAATCAGCCCCAGCATTTT
cdr3_aa: CASSPQGANQPQHF

d_call: .
v_call: TRBV28
j_call: TRBJ2-5
clone_size: few
cdr3_nt: TGTGCCAGCAGAACAGGGACTTTTGGAAAAGAGACCCAGTACTTC
cdr3_aa: CASRTGTFGKETQYF

d_call: TRBD1
v_call: TRBV9
j_call: TRBJ1-2
clone_size: .
cdr3_nt: TGTGCCAGCAGCGACGACCCGACAGGGGCGTATGGCTACACCTTC
cdr3_aa: CASSDDPTGAYGYTF

d_call: .
v_call: TRBV4-1
j_call: TRBJ2-3
clone_size: few
cdr3_nt: TGCGCCAGCAGCCTAGCGGCTCCCACAGATACGCAGTATTTT
cdr3_aa: CASSLAAPTDTQYF

d_call: .
v_call: TRBV11-2
j_call: TRBJ1-4
clone_size: few
cdr3_nt: TGTGCCAGCAGCTGGGCGGGAACTAATGAAAAACTGTTTTTT
cdr3_aa: CASSWAGTNEKLFF

d_call: TRBD1
v_call: TRBV9
j_call: TRBJ1-2
clone_size: .
cdr3_nt: TGTGCCAGCAGCGTAGGGGGACAGGGATTGGGCTACACCTTC
cdr3_aa: CASSVGGQGLGYTF

d_call: TRBD1
v_call: TRBV2
j_call: TRBJ1-4
clone_size: .
cdr3_nt: TGTGCCAGCAGGTTGGGGACAGGGGGTGAAAAACTGTTTTTT
cdr3_aa: CASRLGTGGEKLFF

d_call: TRBD1
v_call: TRBV19
j_call: TRBJ1-2
clone_size: .
cdr3_nt: TGTGCCAGTAGGATGGGACAGAAATATGGCTACACCTTC
cdr3_aa: CASRMGQKYGYTF

d_call: .
v_call: TRBV5-6
j_call: TRBJ2-5
clone_size: .
cdr3_nt: TGTGCCAGCAGCTTCAACAGACCTTACCAAGAGACCCAGTACTTC
cdr3_aa: CASSFNRPYQETQYF

d_call: TRBD1
v_call: TRBV6-1
j_call: TRBJ2-1
clone_size: .
cdr3_nt: TGTGCCAGCAGGGAGACAGGGCCCTACAATGAGCAGTTCTTC
cdr3_aa: CASRETGPYNEQFF

d_call: .
v_call: TRBV9
j_call: TRBJ2-2
clone_size: .
cdr3_nt: TGTGCCAGCAGCGTCGACTCCAACACCGGGGAGCTGTTTTTT
cdr3_aa: CASSVDSNTGELFF

d_call: .
v_call: TRBV7-9
j_call: TRBJ2-1
clone_size: few
cdr3_nt: TGTGCCAGCAAACAGGGCTTTAGCTCCTACAATGAGCAGTTCTTC
cdr3_aa: CASKQGFSSYNEQFF

d_call: .
v_call: TRBV30
j_call: TRBJ1-6
clone_size: .
cdr3_nt: TGTGCCTGGAGTGGACAGGCGACGGGAAATTCACCCCTCCACTTT
cdr3_aa: CAWSGQATGNSPLHF

d_call: .
v_call: TRBV30
j_call: TRBJ2-2
clone_size: few
cdr3_nt: TGTGCCTGGACCTCACCATCCAGGACCGGGGAGCTGTTTTTT
cdr3_aa: CAWTSPSRTGELFF

d_call: TRBD1
v_call: TRBV11-2
j_call: TRBJ2-7
clone_size: few
cdr3_nt: TGTGCCAGCAGATCAATAAGGGGGCACAGGAGCTCCTACGAGCAGTACTTC
cdr3_aa: CASRSIRGHRSSYEQYF

d_call: .
v_call: TRBV18
j_call: TRBJ2-1
clone_size: few
cdr3_nt: TGTGCCAGCTCACCGGAGGCGGGGCAGGGAGCACCCCGGCAGTTCTTC
cdr3_aa: CASSPEAGQGAPRQFF

d_call: .
v_call: TRBV27
j_call: TRBJ1-3
clone_size: .
cdr3_nt: TGTGCCAGCAGTCCCTCAGGGTCGGGAAACACCATATATTTT
cdr3_aa: CASSPSGSGNTIYF

d_call: TRBD1
v_call: TRBV6-5
j_call: TRBJ2-7
clone_size: few
cdr3_nt: TGTGCCAGCAGTACGACAGGGAACGGCGAGCAGTACTTC
cdr3_aa: CASSTTGNGEQYF

d_call: .
v_call: TRBV11-2
j_call: TRBJ1-6
clone_size: .
cdr3_nt: TGTGCCAGCAGCTTCCCGGGTGTTCAGGGCCTCCACTTT
cdr3_aa: CASSFPGVQGLHF

d_call: .
v_call: TRBV5-1
j_call: TRBJ2-2
clone_size: few
cdr3_nt: TGCGCCAGCAGCTTGGGGACCACAGGGTTACACACCGGGGAGCTGTTTTTT
cdr3_aa: CASSLGTTGLHTGELFF

d_call: .
v_call: TRBV12-5
j_call: TRBJ2-3
clone_size: few
cdr3_nt: TGTGCTAGTGGTTTCCCCTTGCGGATAACGAACACAGATACGCAGTATTTT
cdr3_aa: CASGFPLRITNTDTQYF

d_call: .
v_call: TRBV6-7
j_call: TRBJ2-2
clone_size: .
cdr3_nt: TGTGCCAGCAGTTACCAGGCGGCGGTACCCACCGGGGAGCTGTTTTTT
cdr3_aa: CASSYQAAVPTGELFF

d_call: .
v_call: TRBV5-1
j_call: TRBJ2-5
clone_size: .
cdr3_nt: TGCGCCAGCAGCCCGGATCTGAGCGGCCAAGAGACCCAGTACTTC
cdr3_aa: CASSPDLSGQETQYF

d_call: TRBD1
v_call: TRBV28
j_call: TRBJ1-5
clone_size: few
cdr3_nt: TGTGCCAGCAGTTTCCCCACAGGGGTACCCCAGCATTTT
cdr3_aa: CASSFPTGVPQHF

d_call: TRBD1
v_call: TRBV28
j_call: TRBJ2-7
clone_size: .
cdr3_nt: TGTGCCAGCAGTTCACTCAGGGGACAGGGGATGTACGAGCAGTACTTC
cdr3_aa: CASSSLRGQGMYEQYF

d_call: .
v_call: TRBV18
j_call: TRBJ2-4
clone_size: few
cdr3_nt: TGTGCCAGCTCACCAAGGGAGGACATTCAGTACTTC
cdr3_aa: CASSPREDIQYF

d_call: .
v_call: TRBV30
j_call: TRBJ2-7
clone_size: .
cdr3_nt: TGTGCCTGGAGACCCTCGGGGGCCTACGAGCAGTACTTC
cdr3_aa: CAWRPSGAYEQYF

d_call: .
v_call: TRBV29-1
j_call: TRBJ1-1
clone_size: few
cdr3_nt: TGCAGCGTTGAGGTCCAGGGGAACACTGAAGCTTTCTTT
cdr3_aa: CSVEVQGNTEAFF

d_call: .
v_call: TRBV19
j_call: TRBJ1-1
clone_size: few
cdr3_nt: TGTGCCACCTCACGCGGGGGCCTGAACACTGAAGCTTTCTTT
cdr3_aa: CATSRGGLNTEAFF

d_call: TRBD1
v_call: TRBV30
j_call: TRBJ1-5
clone_size: few
cdr3_nt: TGTGCCTGCTCCAAGGGGGCCGAAGATCAGCCCCAGCATTTT
cdr3_aa: CACSKGAEDQPQHF

d_call: TRBD2
v_call: TRBV19
j_call: TRBJ2-6
clone_size: .
cdr3_nt: TGTGCCAGTAGCCGGACTAGCGGTGTCACCTCTGGGGCCAACGTCCTGACTTTC
cdr3_aa: CASSRTSGVTSGANVLTF

d_call: TRBD1
v_call: TRBV9
j_call: TRBJ1-2
clone_size: few
cdr3_nt: TGTGCCAGCAGCTTGCCAGGGGGCTATGGCTACACCTTC
cdr3_aa: CASSLPGGYGYTF

d_call: TRBD1
v_call: TRBV5-4
j_call: TRBJ2-5
clone_size: .
cdr3_nt: TGTGCCAGCAGCTCTCACGGACAGGGAATTCAAGAGACCCAGTACTTC
cdr3_aa: CASSSHGQGIQETQYF

d_call: TRBD1
v_call: TRBV2
j_call: TRBJ2-7
clone_size: few
cdr3_nt: TGTGCCAGCAGTCCCCAGGGGGTCAACGAGCAGTACTTC
cdr3_aa: CASSPQGVNEQYF